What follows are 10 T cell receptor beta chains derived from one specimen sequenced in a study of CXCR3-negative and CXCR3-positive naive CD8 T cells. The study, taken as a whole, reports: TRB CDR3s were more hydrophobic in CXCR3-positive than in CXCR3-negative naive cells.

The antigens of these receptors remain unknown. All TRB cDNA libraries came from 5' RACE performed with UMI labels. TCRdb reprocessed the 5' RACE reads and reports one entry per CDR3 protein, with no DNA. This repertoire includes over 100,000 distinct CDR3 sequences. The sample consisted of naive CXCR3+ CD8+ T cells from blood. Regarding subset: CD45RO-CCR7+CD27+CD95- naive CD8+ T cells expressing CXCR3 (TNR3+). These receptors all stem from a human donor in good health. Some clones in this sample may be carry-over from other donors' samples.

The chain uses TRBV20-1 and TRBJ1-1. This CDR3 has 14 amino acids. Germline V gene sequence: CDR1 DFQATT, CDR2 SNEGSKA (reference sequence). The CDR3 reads CSARDQGVGTEAFF.

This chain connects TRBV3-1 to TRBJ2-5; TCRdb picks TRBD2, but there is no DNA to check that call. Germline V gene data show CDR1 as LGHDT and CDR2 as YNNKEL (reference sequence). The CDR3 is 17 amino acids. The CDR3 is CASSQGLAGGYQETQYF.

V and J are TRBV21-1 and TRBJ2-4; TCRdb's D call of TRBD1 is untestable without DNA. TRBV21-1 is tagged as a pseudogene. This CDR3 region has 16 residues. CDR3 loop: CASRIIGQGGKNIQYF.

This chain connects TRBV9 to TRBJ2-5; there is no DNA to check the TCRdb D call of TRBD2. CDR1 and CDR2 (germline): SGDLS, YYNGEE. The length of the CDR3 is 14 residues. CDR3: CASSPRRTRETQYF.

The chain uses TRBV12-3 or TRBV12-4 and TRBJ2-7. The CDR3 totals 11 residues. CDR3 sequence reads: CASSLSDEQYF.

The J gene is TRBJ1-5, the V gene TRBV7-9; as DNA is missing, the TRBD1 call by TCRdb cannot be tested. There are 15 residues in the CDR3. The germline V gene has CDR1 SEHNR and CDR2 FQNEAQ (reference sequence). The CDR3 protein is CASSSDRESNQPQHF.

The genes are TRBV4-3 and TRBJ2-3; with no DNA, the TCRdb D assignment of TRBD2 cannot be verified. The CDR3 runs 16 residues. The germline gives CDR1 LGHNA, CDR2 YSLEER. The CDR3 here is CASSPTTSGGTDTQYF.

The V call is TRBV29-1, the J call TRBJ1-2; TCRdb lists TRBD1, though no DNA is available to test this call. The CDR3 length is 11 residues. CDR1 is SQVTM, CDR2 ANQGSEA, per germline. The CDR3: CSVKGQGNYTF.

Here the CDR3 reads CASRLTGLGQPQHF. V and J are TRBV7-8 and TRBJ1-5; TCRdb designates TRBD1, a call that cannot be tested without DNA. The CDR3 totals 14 residues. Germline assignment: CDR1 SGHVS and CDR2 FQNEAQ. Full variable domain (outside the CDR3, taken from reference TRBV7-8 and TRBJ1-5): GAGVSQSPRYKVAKRGQDVALRCDPISGHVSLFWYQQALGQGPEFLTYFQNEAQLDKSGLPSDRFFAERPEGSVSTLKIQRTQQEDSAVYLCASRLTGLGQPQHFGDGTRLSIL.

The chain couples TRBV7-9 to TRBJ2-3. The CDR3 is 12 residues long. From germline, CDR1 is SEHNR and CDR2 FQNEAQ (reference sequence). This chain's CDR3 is CASSFVGREQYF.